The T cell receptor beta chain described here comes from a study of CD8+CD57+ T cells in acquired aplastic anemia. Germline V gene lookup returns CDR1 SGHVT and CDR2 SQSDAQ. V was clipped by 5 bases and J by 8 bases, with 17 bases between them. The CDR3 runs 14 residues. The TCR beta profiling, which covered VDJ combination and CDR3 sequence, was carried out using genomic DNA as the template. MiXCR, run by TCRdb on the reads, gives a single entry per CDR3 protein. The sample shows roughly 250,000 distinct CDR3 sequences, approximately 79% of them seen only once. It was patients with CD8+CD57+ cell expansion by flow cytometry who were chosen for sequencing. Receipt of therapy had not occurred in any patient by the time of blood sampling.

Sequencing was performed on sorted CD4+, CD8+, or CD8+CD57+ T cells (not recorded which) from PBMCs. This sequence joins TRBV7-4 and TRBJ2-3; D may be TRBD2 (6 bases). The sequence was collected from a human donor with aplastic anemia. The CDR3 bases are TGTGCCAGCAGCGTAGTGGGAGGTCTCGCTACGCAGTATTTT. It encodes CASSVVGGLATQYF.